In its sample, the clone carrying this T cell receptor (beta chain) was seen many times. Its matching antigen is unknown. TCRdb re-called the multiplex PCR reads with MiXCR, one entry per CDR3 protein. The table lists 250,000 or so distinct CDR3 sequences, more than 30% of them singletons. The sample comes from a study of breast tumors, draining lymph nodes, adjacent tissues. Breast cancer patients provided tissue from their axillary draining lymph nodes. Findings of the study overall: Most tumor T cells seemingly derive from lymph node, then expand in tumor. Compared with lymph nodes, tumors were less diverse; compared with nontumor tissue, more. Tumor and nontumor repertoires were significantly more similar in luminal-like than in basal-like breast cancer.

The V and J ends lost 3 bases and 6 bases respectively, with 18 bases between them. This CDR3 is 16 amino acids long. Germline V gene sequence: CDR1 SGHNT, CDR2 YYREEE (reference sequence). The specimen was axillary lymph node tissue. This TCR was sampled from a female donor with breast cancer. Some clones in this sample may be carry-over from other donors' samples. This sequence joins TRBV5-4 and TRBJ2-2; D is perhaps TRBD2 (6 bases). The CDR3 sequence is CASSWGGADLAGELFF. The CDR3 DNA reads as TGTGCCAGCAGCTGGGGCGGGGCGGATCTCGCCGGGGAGCTGTTTTTT.